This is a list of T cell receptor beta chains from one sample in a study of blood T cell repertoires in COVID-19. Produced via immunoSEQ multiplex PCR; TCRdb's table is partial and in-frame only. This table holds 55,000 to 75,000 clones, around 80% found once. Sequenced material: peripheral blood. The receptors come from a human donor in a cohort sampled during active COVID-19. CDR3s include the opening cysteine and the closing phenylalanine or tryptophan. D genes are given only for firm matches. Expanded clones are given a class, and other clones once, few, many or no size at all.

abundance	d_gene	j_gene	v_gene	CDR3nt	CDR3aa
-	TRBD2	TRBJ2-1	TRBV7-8	TGTGCCAGCAGCTCCCCCCCCGCGGGGGGGTACAATGAGCAGTTCTTC	CASSSPPAGGYNEQFF
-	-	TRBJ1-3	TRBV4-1	TGCGCCAGCAGCCAACCGGCGCGGGGGGCATCCTACTCTGGAAACACCATATATTTT	CASSQPARGASYSGNTIYF
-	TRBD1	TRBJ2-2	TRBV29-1	TGCAGCGTTTGGGACAGGGGGCGCGGTAGCGGGGGAATCACCGGGGAGCTGTTTTTT	CSVWDRGRGSGGITGELFF
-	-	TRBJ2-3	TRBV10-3	TGTGCCATCAGGCCAGGGGGGAACACAGATACGCAGTATTTT	CAIRPGGNTDTQYF
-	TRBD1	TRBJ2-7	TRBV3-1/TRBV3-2	TGTGCCAGCAGCCAAGAGCTAGGGGGCCGAAGAGAGCAGTACTTC	CASSQELGGRREQYF
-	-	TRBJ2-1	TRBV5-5	TGTGCCAGCAGCTTGGCCTGGGCCAGCGGTGAGCAGTTCTTC	CASSLAWASGEQFF
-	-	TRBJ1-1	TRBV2	TGTGCCAGCAGACCGGACTTGGGTGAAGCTTTCTTT	CASRPDLGEAFF
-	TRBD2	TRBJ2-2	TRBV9	TGTGCCAGCAGCGTGGAGGGACTAGCGGGATCCGGGGAGCTGTTTTTT	CASSVEGLAGSGELFF
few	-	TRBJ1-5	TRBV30	TGTGCCTGGAGTGAAGGACAGACCAATCAGCCCCAGCATTTT	CAWSEGQTNQPQHF
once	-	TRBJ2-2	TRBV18	TGTGCCAGCTCACCCCCACGGGGCACCGGGGAGCTGTTTTTT	CASSPPRGTGELFF
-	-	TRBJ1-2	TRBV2	TGTGCCAGCAGTGAGGGTGGACAGCTATACTATGGCTACACCTTC	CASSEGGQLYYGYTF
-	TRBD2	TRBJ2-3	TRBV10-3	TGTGCCATCGGGGGTGGCACTAGCGGCACAGATACGCAGTATTTT	CAIGGGTSGTDTQYF
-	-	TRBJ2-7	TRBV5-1	TGCGCCAGCAGCTTTGGAAGTGTCGGAGTAGCCTACGAGCAGTACTTC	CASSFGSVGVAYEQYF
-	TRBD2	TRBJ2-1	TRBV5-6	TGTGCCAGCAGCTCGACAGCGGGGAGCTCCTACAATGAGCAGTTCTTC	CASSSTAGSSYNEQFF
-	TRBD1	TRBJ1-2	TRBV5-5	TGTGCCAGCAGCCCACGACAGGGGGCGCCGCGGGGCTACACCTTC	CASSPRQGAPRGYTF
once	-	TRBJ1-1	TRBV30	TGTGCCTGGAGCGAGGGAGTTAACACTGAAGCTTTCTTT	CAWSEGVNTEAFF
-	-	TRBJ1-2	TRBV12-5	TGTGCTAGTGGCCTTTGGGGAGGCTATGGCTACACCTTC	CASGLWGGYGYTF
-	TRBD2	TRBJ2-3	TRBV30	TGTGCCTGGAGACCCTACGGGGGGGGAGATACGCAGTATTTT	CAWRPYGGGDTQYF
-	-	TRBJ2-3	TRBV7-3	TGTGCCAGCAGCTCAGGATCAGATACGCAGTATTTT	CASSSGSDTQYF
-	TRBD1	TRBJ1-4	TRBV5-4	TGTGCCAGCAGCCAGGGACAGGGAGGGGAAAAACTGTTTTTT	CASSQGQGGEKLFF
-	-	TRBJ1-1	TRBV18	TGTGCCAGCTCACCATCGAATACAGGTCCGAACACTGAAGCTTTCTTT	CASSPSNTGPNTEAFF
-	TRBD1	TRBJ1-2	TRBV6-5	TGTGCCAGCAGTTACACAAAACAGGGGATGGGGTATGGCTACACCTTC	CASSYTKQGMGYGYTF